These T cell receptor beta chains were read from a single sample in a study of blood T cell repertoires in COVID-19. Only in-frame clones appear in the TCRdb table, and some are missing; sequencing was by immunoSEQ multiplex PCR. This table has 110,000 or so clones, about 84% appearing once. Sequencing was done on a sample of peripheral blood. Every receptor here comes from a man between 60 and 75 years old with acute or convalescent COVID-19. CDR3s include the opening cysteine and the closing phenylalanine or tryptophan.

V: TRBV28; J: TRBJ1-6; CDR3: CASSSPGTGTSPLHF
V: TRBV6-1; J: TRBJ1-3; CDR3: CASSETPQGAAGNTIYF
V: TRBV7-9; J: TRBJ2-1; CDR3: CASSLGLAGQFF
V: TRBV19; J: TRBJ1-4; CDR3: CASSPTGRGEKLFF
V: TRBV9; J: TRBJ2-1; CDR3: CASSPQGLEGSEQFF
V: TRBV9; J: TRBJ2-2; CDR3: CASSGLAGANGELFF
V: TRBV7-2; J: TRBJ2-1; CDR3: CASSSRDRASYNEQFF
V: TRBV27; J: TRBJ2-7; CDR3: CASSLGTSSNDEQYF
V: TRBV28; J: TRBJ2-6; CDR3: CASSLVTGGSGANVLTF
V: TRBV15; J: TRBJ1-5; CDR3: CATRGGGGNQPQHF
V: TRBV6-1; J: TRBJ1-4; CDR3: CASSERQGKNEKLFF
V: TRBV28; J: TRBJ1-2; CDR3: CASLSEANYGYTF
V: TRBV29-1; J: TRBJ2-5; CDR3: CSVEDRAGAETQYF
V: TRBV28; J: TRBJ1-3; CDR3: CASTSDSASGNTIYF
V: TRBV6-4; J: TRBJ2-7; CDR3: CASPRDWGSYEQYF
V: TRBV4-3; J: TRBJ1-1; CDR3: CASSRVPGQGGSTEAFF
V: TRBV18; J: TRBJ1-3; CDR3: CASSPTGTGAGNTIYF
V: TRBV5-1; J: TRBJ1-4; CDR3: CASSYRDINEKLFF
V: TRBV4-3; J: TRBJ1-2; CDR3: CASSQGRTGEHGYTF
V: TRBV2; J: TRBJ2-7; CDR3: CASSEVGPPSYEQYF
V: TRBV29-1; J: TRBJ1-2; CDR3: CSDWTGGYGYTF
V: TRBV6-5; J: TRBJ2-3; CDR3: CASSYSAGADTQYF
V: TRBV4-2; J: TRBJ1-2; CDR3: CASSQDAREDYGYTF
V: TRBV7-8; J: TRBJ2-2; CDR3: CASSLTIDRVRELFF
V: TRBV18; J: TRBJ1-5; CDR3: CASSRATGSGGSDQPQHF
V: TRBV19; J: TRBJ1-5; CDR3: CATSGQSNQPQHF
V: TRBV5-4; J: TRBJ1-2; CDR3: CASSPSGDPRSYTF
V: TRBV11-2; J: TRBJ1-1; CDR3: CASSLASQTEAFF
V: TRBV9; J: TRBJ1-6; CDR3: CASSAGSGSPLHF
V: TRBV6-6; J: TRBJ1-1; CDR3: CASTKVATEAFF
V: TRBV5-1; J: TRBJ1-5; CDR3: CASSPRDRNQPQHF
V: TRBV27; J: TRBJ2-5; CDR3: CASSPRDRGRETQYF
V: TRBV9; J: TRBJ1-1; CDR3: CASSERSGNTEAFF
V: TRBV6-4; J: TRBJ1-5; CDR3: CASRGGQGGQPQHF
V: TRBV5-1; J: TRBJ2-3; CDR3: CASSPGLAGSTQYF
V: TRBV27; J: TRBJ1-5; CDR3: CASSAQGSDQPQHF
V: TRBV4-1; J: TRBJ2-5; CDR3: CASSQGGGPPGETQYF
V: TRBV28; J: TRBJ1-2; CDR3: CASSLSEGQTYGYTF
V: TRBV6-9; J: TRBJ2-2; CDR3: CASGQGRYRVFTGELFF
V: TRBV15; J: TRBJ2-5; CDR3: CATSRGLAVETQYF
V: TRBV4-3; J: TRBJ2-1; CDR3: CASSQESGIPSNEQFF
V: TRBV7-2; J: TRBJ1-6; CDR3: CASSRGGQSASPLHF
V: TRBV7-3; J: TRBJ2-5; CDR3: CASSPRQGETQYF
V: TRBV3-1/TRBV3-2; J: TRBJ1-1; CDR3: CASSQFSPGTALINTEAFF
V: TRBV27; J: TRBJ1-1; CDR3: CASRRTGRDTEAFF
V: TRBV28; J: TRBJ2-1; CDR3: CASSLLGTSGSYEQFF
V: TRBV11-1; J: TRBJ1-2; CDR3: CASSVGTGLYGYTF
V: TRBV7-3; J: TRBJ2-1; CDR3: CASSLIGLQYEQFF
V: TRBV4-1; J: TRBJ1-1; CDR3: CASSLAAGTGNTEAFF
V: TRBV27; J: TRBJ1-5; CDR3: CASSLSVPGMDSNQPQHF
V: TRBV28; J: TRBJ2-5; CDR3: CASSLFGGDQETQYF
V: TRBV5-4; J: TRBJ2-7; CDR3: CAIRLQGSYEQYF
V: TRBV19; J: TRBJ1-5; CDR3: CASSIGTGNQPQHF
V: TRBV7-2; J: TRBJ1-4; CDR3: CASSSTPGEKLFF
V: TRBV5-4; J: TRBJ1-5; CDR3: CASSLIDSGQPQHF
V: TRBV27; J: TRBJ1-5; CDR3: CASGGQGPSSNQPQHF
V: TRBV5-1; J: TRBJ2-2; CDR3: CASSLGLAPNTGELFF
V: TRBV4-1; J: TRBJ2-1; CDR3: CASSQDSASGRVGNEQFF
V: TRBV5-8; J: TRBJ2-3; CDR3: CASSYLTSLTDTQYF
V: TRBV7-2; J: TRBJ1-3; CDR3: CASSLGFSSSSGNTIYF